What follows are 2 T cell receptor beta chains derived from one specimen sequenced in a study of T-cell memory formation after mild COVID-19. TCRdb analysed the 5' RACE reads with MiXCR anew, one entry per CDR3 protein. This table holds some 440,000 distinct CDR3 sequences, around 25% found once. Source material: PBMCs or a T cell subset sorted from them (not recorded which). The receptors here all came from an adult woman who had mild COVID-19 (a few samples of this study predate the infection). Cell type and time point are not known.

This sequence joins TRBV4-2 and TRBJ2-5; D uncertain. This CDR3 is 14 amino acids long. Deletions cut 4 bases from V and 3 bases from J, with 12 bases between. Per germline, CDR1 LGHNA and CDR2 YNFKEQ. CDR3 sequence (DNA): TGTGCCAGCAGCCTGGGCCTATTCAAAGAGACCCAGTACTTC. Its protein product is CASSLGLFKETQYF.

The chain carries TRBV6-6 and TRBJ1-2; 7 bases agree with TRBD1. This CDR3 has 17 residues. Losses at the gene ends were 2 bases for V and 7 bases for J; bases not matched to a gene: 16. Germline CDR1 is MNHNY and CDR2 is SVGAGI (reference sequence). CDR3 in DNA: TGTGCCAGCAGTTACAGGGGAGCAGACAGGGACTTATTTGGCTACACCTTC. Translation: CASSYRGADRDLFGYTF.